The rows below give T cell receptor beta chains drawn from one sample of a study of neurological immune-mediated disorders. TCRdb re-called the 5' RACE reads with MiXCR, one entry per CDR3 protein. The data hold about 46,000 distinct CDR3 sequences, with roughly 3% observed a single time. Specimen: PBMCs. These receptors originate from a woman aged 50 to 60 with multiple sclerosis. Each CDR3 is given with its conserved first and last residue. A D gene is named only where the DNA matches it firmly. The size field reads once, few or many counts, or a class when the clone is expanded.

clone_size,j_call,d_call,v_call,cdr3_aa,cdr3_nt
many,TRBJ2-7,-,TRBV9,CASSVASLSSYEQYF,TGTGCCAGCAGCGTAGCATCCCTGAGCTCCTACGAGCAGTACTTC
medium-sized,TRBJ2-1,TRBD2,TRBV15,CATSGPGGSGSETDEQFF,TGTGCCACCAGCGGCCCGGGGGGTAGCGGGAGTGAAACCGATGAGCAGTTCTTC
few,TRBJ2-6,TRBD2,TRBV27,CASSPPGGGTSGANVLTF,TGTGCCAGCAGTCCCCCTGGGGGGGGAACCTCTGGGGCCAACGTCCTGACTTTC
many,TRBJ2-1,TRBD2,TRBV20-1,CSAGLAEIGNEQFF,TGCAGTGCTGGACTAGCGGAAATCGGCAATGAGCAGTTCTTC
many,TRBJ2-1,TRBD2,TRBV10-3,CAISTGLAGNNEQFF,TGTGCCATCAGCACGGGACTAGCGGGCAACAATGAGCAGTTCTTC
many,TRBJ1-1,TRBD1,TRBV11-2,CASSTGTVMNTEAFF,TGTGCCAGCAGCACCGGGACAGTCATGAACACTGAAGCTTTCTTT
many,TRBJ2-7,TRBD2,TRBV11-2,CASSLDLRGLLTSYEQYF,TGTGCCAGCAGCTTAGATCTACGGGGACTACTCACCTCCTACGAGCAGTACTTC
many,TRBJ2-1,-,TRBV12-3/TRBV12-4,CASSLTPTGRNEQFF,TGTGCCAGCAGTTTAACGCCGACTGGGAGGAATGAGCAGTTCTTC
many,TRBJ2-3,TRBD2,TRBV20-1,CSANSGGAEDTQYF,TGCAGTGCTAATAGCGGGGGGGCAGAAGATACGCAGTATTTT
many,TRBJ1-1,-,TRBV5-1,CASSLDRGVNTEAFF,TGCGCCAGCAGCTTGGATCGGGGGGTGAACACTGAAGCTTTCTTT
many,TRBJ1-1,-,TRBV20-1,CSARDTGNTEAFF,TGCAGTGCTAGAGATACCGGGAACACTGAAGCTTTCTTT
many,TRBJ2-5,-,TRBV5-1,CASSFGGGETQYF,TGCGCCAGCAGCTTCGGGGGCGGGGAGACCCAGTACTTC
many,TRBJ2-1,-,TRBV20-1,CSAREDMISWDEQFF,TGCAGTGCTAGGGAAGACATGATTTCCTGGGATGAGCAGTTCTTC
many,TRBJ2-3,TRBD1,TRBV5-1,CASSPRTGTSTDTQYF,TGCGCCAGCAGCCCCCGGACAGGGACTAGCACAGATACGCAGTATTTT
many,TRBJ2-7,TRBD2,TRBV20-1,CSALQQLSGRRNEQYF,TGCAGTGCTCTACAACAGCTTAGCGGGAGGAGGAACGAGCAGTACTTC
many,TRBJ2-3,-,TRBV7-3,CASSVLPGSADTQYF,TGTGCCAGCAGCGTCCTGCCCGGTAGTGCAGATACGCAGTATTTT
few,TRBJ1-4,TRBD1,TRBV10-3,CASRDRLDEKLFF,TGTGCCTCAAGGGACAGGCTAGATGAAAAACTGTTTTTT
many,TRBJ2-1,-,TRBV5-1,CASSLSRVYNEQFF,TGCGCCAGCAGCTTGTCTAGAGTCTACAATGAGCAGTTCTTC
many,TRBJ1-4,TRBD1,TRBV28,CASSLLSGQLNEKLFF,TGTGCCAGCAGTCTACTATCGGGACAGTTAAATGAAAAACTGTTTTTT
many,TRBJ1-5,TRBD1,TRBV18,CASSPTGQGLTQPQHF,TGTGCCAGCTCACCAACGGGACAGGGGTTGACTCAGCCCCAGCATTTT
many,TRBJ2-5,TRBD2,TRBV4-1,CASSRGASGGLSQKVETQYF,TGCGCCAGCAGCCGAGGTGCGAGCGGGGGTCTTTCTCAAAAAGTGGAGACCCAGTACTTC
many,TRBJ1-2,-,TRBV20-1,CSARDQGWGTYGYTF,TGCAGTGCTAGAGATCAAGGCTGGGGTACCTATGGCTACACCTTC
many,TRBJ2-7,-,TRBV10-3,CAISDNYEQYF,TGTGCCATCAGTGACAACTACGAGCAGTACTTC
many,TRBJ2-1,-,TRBV20-1,CSVIIGTPYNEQFF,TGCAGTGTGATTATTGGGACTCCTTATAATGAGCAGTTCTTC
many,TRBJ2-1,TRBD1,TRBV9,CASSGQGRDEQFF,TGTGCCAGCAGCGGACAGGGTCGGGATGAGCAGTTCTTC
many,TRBJ2-4,-,TRBV2,CASTGGAFKNIQYF,TGTGCCAGCACCGGAGGGGCATTCAAAAACATTCAGTACTTC
many,TRBJ2-7,-,TRBV28,CASSLPWGPRYEQYF,TGTGCCAGCAGCCTGCCGTGGGGCCCGAGATACGAGCAGTACTTC
many,TRBJ1-4,-,TRBV7-2,CASSLDRTNEKLFF,TGTGCCAGCAGCTTGGACAGAACTAATGAAAAACTGTTTTTT
many,TRBJ2-2,-,TRBV10-3,CASQTLNTGELFF,TGTGCCAGCCAGACCCTCAACACCGGGGAGCTGTTTTTT
many,TRBJ1-1,-,TRBV19,CASITWAEAFF,TGTGCCAGTATAACTTGGGCTGAAGCTTTCTTT